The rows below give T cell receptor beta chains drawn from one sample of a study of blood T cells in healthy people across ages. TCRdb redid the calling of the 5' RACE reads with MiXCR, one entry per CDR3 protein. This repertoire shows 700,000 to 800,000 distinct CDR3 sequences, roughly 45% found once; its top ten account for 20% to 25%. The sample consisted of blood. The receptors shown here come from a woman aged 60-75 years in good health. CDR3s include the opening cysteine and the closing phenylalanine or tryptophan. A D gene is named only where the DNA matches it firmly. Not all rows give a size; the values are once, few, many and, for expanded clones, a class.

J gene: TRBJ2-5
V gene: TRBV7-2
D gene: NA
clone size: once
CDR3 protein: CASSRTTVQETQYF
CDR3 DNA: TGTGCCAGCAGCCGGACAACCGTTCAAGAGACCCAGTACTTC

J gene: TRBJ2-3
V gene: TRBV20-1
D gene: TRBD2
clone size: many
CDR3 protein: CSATVAGVTDTQYF
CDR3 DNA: TGCAGTGCTACCGTAGCGGGAGTCACAGATACGCAGTATTTT

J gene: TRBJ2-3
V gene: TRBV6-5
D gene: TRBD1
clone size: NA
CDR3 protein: CASRGTGGLADTQYF
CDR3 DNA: TGTGCCAGCAGGGGGACAGGGGGTTTGGCAGATACGCAGTATTTT

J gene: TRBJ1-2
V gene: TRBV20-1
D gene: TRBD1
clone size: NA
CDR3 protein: CSARSSGTGGLGYTF
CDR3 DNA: TGCAGTGCTAGATCCTCCGGGACAGGGGGCCTTGGCTACACCTTC

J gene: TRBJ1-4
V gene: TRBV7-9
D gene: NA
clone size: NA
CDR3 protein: CASSLARSNEKLFF
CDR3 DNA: TGTGCCAGCAGCTTAGCGCGAAGTAATGAAAAACTGTTTTTT

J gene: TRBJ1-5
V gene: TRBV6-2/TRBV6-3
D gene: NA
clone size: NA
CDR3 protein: CASSSIPQGSYNQPQHF
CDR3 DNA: TGTGCCAGCAGTTCGATACCCCAGGGGAGCTACAATCAGCCCCAGCATTTT

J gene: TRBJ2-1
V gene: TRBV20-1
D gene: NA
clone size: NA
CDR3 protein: CSAMRGGEQFF
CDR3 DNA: TGCAGTGCTATGAGGGGGGGTGAGCAGTTCTTC

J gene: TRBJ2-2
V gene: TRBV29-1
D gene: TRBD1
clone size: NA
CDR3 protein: CSVTGVNTGELFF
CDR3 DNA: TGCAGCGTGACAGGGGTAAACACCGGGGAGCTGTTTTTT

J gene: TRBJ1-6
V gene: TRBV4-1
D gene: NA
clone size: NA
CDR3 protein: CASSHQTARRRGSPLHF
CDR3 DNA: TGCGCCAGCAGCCACCAAACGGCCCGACGCCGGGGTTCACCCCTCCACTTT

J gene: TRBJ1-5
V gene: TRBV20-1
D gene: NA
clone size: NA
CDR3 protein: CSARDRGTAVQPQHF
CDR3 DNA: TGCAGTGCTAGAGATCGTGGGACGGCGGTCCAGCCCCAGCATTTT

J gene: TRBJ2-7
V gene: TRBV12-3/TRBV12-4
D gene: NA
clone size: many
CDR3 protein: CASSAGRSYEQYF
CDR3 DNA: TGTGCCAGCAGTGCGGGACGATCCTACGAGCAGTACTTC

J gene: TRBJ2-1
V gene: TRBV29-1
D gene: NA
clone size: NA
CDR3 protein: CSVEMWVQFF
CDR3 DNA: TGCAGCGTTGAAATGTGGGTGCAGTTCTTC

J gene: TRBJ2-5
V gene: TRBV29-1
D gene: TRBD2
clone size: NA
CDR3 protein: CSVVGGSGETQYF
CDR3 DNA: TGCAGCGTTGTAGGCGGGAGCGGGGAGACCCAGTACTTC

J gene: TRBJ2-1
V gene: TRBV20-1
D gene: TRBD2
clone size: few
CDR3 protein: CSAYPLAGSNEQFF
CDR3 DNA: TGCAGTGCCTACCCGCTAGCGGGAAGCAATGAGCAGTTCTTC

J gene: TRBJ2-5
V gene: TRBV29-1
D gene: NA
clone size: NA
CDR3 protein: CSVEGTGHYKQYF
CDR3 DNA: TGCAGCGTTGAAGGTACAGGTCACTACAAGCAGTACTTC

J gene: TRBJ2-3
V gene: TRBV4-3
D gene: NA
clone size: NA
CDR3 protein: CASSQDDPDTQYF
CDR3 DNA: TGCGCCAGCAGCCAAGATGACCCGGATACGCAGTATTTT

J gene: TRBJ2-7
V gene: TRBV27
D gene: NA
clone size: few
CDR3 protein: CASSSRSRGQSSSYEQYF
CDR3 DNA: TGTGCCAGCAGTAGCCGAAGCAGAGGGCAGTCAAGCTCCTACGAGCAGTACTTC

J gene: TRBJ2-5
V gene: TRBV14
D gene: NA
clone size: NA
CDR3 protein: CASSRGAVGETQYF
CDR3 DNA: TGTGCCAGCAGCCGGGGGGCAGTGGGAGAGACCCAGTACTTC

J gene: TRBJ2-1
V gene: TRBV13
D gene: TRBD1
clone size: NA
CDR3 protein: CASSRRDSYNEQFF
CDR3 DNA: TGTGCCAGCAGCCGCCGGGACAGCTACAATGAGCAGTTCTTC

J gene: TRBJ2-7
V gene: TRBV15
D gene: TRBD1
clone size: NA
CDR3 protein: CATSRRTGGQNEQYF
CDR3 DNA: TGTGCCACCAGCAGAAGGACAGGGGGTCAAAACGAGCAGTACTTC

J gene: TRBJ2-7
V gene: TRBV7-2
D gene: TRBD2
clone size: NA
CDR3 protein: CASRDSGVSSYEQYF
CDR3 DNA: TGTGCCAGCAGGGATAGCGGGGTCAGCTCCTACGAGCAGTACTTC

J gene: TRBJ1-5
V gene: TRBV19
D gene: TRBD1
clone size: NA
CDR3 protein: CASTSDRYSNQPQHF
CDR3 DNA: TGTGCCAGTACCTCGGACAGGTATAGCAATCAGCCCCAGCATTTT

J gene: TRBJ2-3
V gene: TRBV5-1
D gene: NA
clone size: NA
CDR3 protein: CASTLGTGSTDTQYF
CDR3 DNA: TGCGCCAGCACCTTGGGGACGGGTAGCACAGATACGCAGTATTTT

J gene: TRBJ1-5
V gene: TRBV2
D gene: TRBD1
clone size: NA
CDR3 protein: CASRRDRVRQPQHF
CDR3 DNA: TGTGCCAGCAGGAGGGACAGGGTAAGGCAGCCCCAGCATTTT

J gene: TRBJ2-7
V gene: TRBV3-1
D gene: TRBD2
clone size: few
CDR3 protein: CASSQPTSGSSYEQYF
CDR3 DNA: TGTGCCAGCAGCCAGCCCACTAGCGGGAGCTCCTACGAGCAGTACTTC

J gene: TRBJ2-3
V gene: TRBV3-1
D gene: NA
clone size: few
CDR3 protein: CASSQDGGDTQYF
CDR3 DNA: TGTGCCAGCAGCCAAGACGGCGGAGATACGCAGTATTTT

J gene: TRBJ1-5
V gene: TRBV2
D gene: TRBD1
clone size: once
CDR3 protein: CASEGGLQGAGQPQHF
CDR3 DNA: TGTGCCAGCGAGGGGGGATTACAGGGGGCAGGTCAGCCCCAGCATTTT

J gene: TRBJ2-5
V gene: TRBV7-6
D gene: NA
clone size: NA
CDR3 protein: CASSLRVKETQYF
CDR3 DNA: TGTGCCAGCAGCTTAAGAGTAAAAGAGACCCAGTACTTC

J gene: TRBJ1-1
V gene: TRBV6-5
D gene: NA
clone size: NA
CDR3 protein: CASSDTGVTEAFF
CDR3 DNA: TGTGCCAGCAGTGACACAGGCGTCACTGAAGCTTTCTTT

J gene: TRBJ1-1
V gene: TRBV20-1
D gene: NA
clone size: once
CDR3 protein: CSASRALADKVFF
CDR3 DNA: TGCAGTGCTAGTAGGGCCTTGGCAGATAAAGTTTTCTTT

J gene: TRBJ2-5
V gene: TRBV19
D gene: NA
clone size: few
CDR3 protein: CASSPGGTPMETQYF
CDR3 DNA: TGTGCCAGTAGTCCGGGTGGGACACCGATGGAGACCCAGTACTTC

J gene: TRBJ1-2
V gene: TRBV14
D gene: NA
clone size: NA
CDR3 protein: CASSQFRGDGYTF
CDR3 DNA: TGTGCCAGCAGCCAATTCAGGGGAGATGGCTACACCTTC

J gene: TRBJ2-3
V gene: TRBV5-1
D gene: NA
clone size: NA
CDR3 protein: CASSLAFEDTQYF
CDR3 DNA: TGCGCCAGCAGCTTGGCCTTCGAAGATACGCAGTATTTT

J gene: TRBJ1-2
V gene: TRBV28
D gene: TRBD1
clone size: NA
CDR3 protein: CVSSGPGQSEGYTF
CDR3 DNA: TGTGTCAGCAGTGGACCGGGACAGAGTGAGGGCTACACCTTC

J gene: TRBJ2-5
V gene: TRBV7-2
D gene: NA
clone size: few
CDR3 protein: CASSWGVQKETQYF
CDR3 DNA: TGTGCCAGCAGCTGGGGGGTGCAGAAAGAGACCCAGTACTTC

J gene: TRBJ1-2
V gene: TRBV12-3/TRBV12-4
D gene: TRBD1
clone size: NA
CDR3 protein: CAGSLDRGYTF
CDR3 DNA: TGTGCCGGCAGTCTGGACAGGGGCTACACCTTC

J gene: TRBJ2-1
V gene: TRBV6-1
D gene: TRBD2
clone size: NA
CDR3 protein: CASSGPMGGEGRDDEQFF
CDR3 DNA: TGTGCCAGCAGTGGGCCGATGGGGGGGGAGGGCCGAGACGATGAGCAGTTCTTC

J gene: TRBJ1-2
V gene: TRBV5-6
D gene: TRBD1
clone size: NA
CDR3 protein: CASSLVGTGGGYTF
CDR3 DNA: TGTGCCAGCAGCTTGGTCGGCACAGGGGGCGGCTACACCTTC

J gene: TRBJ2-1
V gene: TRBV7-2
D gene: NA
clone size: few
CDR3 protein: CASSLVTNEQFF
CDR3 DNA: TGTGCCAGCAGCTTAGTAACGAATGAGCAGTTCTTC